The clone carrying this TCR beta chain was picked up many times. Its target is unknown. Losses at the gene ends were 5 bases for V and 8 bases for J; bases not matched to a gene: 6. Germline CDR1 reads MNHEY; CDR2 reads SMNVEV (reference sequence). The CDR3 totals 13 residues. One entry per CDR3 protein results from TCRdb running MiXCR on the RT-PCR reads. This sample has approximately 730,000 distinct CDR3 sequences, with roughly 13% found just once. The data derive from a study of response to subunit inactivated influenza vaccine. Study results and limitations: Few new T cells, the authors suggested, are recruited by each seasonal influenza vaccination.

This chain links TRBV27 with TRBJ2-1; 7 positions match TRBD1. The source was PBMCs from blood, collected 14 days before vaccination. The TCR comes from a man aged 50-59 years who received an inactivated influenza vaccine. CDR3: CASSIVTGDEQFF. The CDR3 DNA sequence: TGTGCCAGCAGTATCGTTACAGGGGATGAGCAGTTCTTC.